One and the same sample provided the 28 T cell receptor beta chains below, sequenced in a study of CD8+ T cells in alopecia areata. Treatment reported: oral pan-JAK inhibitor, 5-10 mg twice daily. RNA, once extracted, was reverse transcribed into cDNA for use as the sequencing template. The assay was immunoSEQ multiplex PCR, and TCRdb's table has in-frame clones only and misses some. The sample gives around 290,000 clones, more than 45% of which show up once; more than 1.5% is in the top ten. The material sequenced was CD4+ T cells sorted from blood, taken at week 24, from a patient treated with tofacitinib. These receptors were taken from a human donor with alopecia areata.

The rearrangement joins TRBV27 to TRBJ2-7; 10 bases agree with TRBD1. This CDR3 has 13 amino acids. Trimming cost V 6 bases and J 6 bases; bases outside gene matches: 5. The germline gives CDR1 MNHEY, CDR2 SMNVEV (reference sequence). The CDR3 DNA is TGTGCCAGCAGCCCCGGGACAGGGGCCGAGCAGTACTTC. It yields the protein CASSPGTGAEQYF.

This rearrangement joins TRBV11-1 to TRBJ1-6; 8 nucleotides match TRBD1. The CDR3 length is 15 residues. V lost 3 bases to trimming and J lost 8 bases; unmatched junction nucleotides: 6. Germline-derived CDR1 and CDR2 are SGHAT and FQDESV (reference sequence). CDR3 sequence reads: CASSFQQGAYSPLHF. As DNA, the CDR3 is TGTGCCAGCAGCTTTCAGCAGGGGGCTTATTCACCCCTCCACTTT.

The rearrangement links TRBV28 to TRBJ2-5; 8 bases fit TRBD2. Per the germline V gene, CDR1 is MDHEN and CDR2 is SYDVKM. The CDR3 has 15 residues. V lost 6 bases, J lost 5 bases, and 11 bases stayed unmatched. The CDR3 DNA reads TGTGCCAGCAGCAGAGCGGGGGCCGCCCGTGAGACCCAGTACTTC. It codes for CASSRAGAARETQYF. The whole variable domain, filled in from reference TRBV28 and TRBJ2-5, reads DVKVTQSSRYLVKRTGEKVFLECVQDMDHENMFWYRQDPGLGLRLIYFSYDVKMKEKGDIPEGYSVSREKKERFSLILESASTNQTSMYLCASSRAGAARETQYFGPGTRLLVL.

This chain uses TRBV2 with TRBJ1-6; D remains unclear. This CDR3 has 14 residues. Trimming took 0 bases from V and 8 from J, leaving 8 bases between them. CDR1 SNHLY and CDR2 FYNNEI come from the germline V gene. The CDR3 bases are TGTGCCAGCAGTGAAGCTGTGAGCGATTCACCCCTCCACTTT. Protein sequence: CASSEAVSDSPLHF.

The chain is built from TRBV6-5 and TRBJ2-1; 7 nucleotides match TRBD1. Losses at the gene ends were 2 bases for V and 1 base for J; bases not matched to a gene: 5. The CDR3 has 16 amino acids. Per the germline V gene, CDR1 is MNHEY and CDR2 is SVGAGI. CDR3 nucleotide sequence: TGTGCCAGCAGTTACGAGGGACAGCGTTCCTACAATGAGCAGTTCTTC. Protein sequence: CASSYEGQRSYNEQFF.

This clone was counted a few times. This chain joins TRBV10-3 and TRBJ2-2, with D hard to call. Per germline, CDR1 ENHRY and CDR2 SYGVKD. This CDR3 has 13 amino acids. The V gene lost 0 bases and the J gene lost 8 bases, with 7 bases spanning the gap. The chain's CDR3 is CAISESGDGELFF. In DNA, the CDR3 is TGTGCCATCAGTGAGTCCGGCGATGGGGAGCTGTTTTTT.

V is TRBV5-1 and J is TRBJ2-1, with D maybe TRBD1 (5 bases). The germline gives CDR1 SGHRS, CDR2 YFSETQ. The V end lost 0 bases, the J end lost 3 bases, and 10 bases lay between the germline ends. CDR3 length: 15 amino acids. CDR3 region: CASSLGTGHYNEQFF. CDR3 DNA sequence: TGCGCCAGCAGCTTGGGTACAGGCCACTACAATGAGCAGTTCTTC.

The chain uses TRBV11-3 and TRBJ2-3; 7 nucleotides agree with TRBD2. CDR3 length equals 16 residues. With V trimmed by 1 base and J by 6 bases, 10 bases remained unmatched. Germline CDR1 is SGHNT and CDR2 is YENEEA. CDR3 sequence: CASSLGLAVDLDTQYF. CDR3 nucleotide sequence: TGTGCCAGCAGCTTAGGGCTAGCGGTGGACCTCGATACGCAGTATTTT.

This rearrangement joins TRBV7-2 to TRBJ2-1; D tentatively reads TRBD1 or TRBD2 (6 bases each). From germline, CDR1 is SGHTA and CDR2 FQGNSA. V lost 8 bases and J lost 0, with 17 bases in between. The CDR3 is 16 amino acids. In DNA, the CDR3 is TGTGCCAGCTCCGGGGGACAATCGAGCTCCTACAATGAGCAGTTCTTC. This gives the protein CASSGGQSSSYNEQFF.

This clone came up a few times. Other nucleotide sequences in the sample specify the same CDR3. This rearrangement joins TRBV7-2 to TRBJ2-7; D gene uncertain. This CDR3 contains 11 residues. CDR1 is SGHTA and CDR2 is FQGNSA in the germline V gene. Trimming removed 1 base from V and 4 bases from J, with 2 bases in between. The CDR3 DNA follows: TGTGCCAGCAGCTTAGTGTACGAGCAGTACTTC. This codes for CASSLVYEQYF.

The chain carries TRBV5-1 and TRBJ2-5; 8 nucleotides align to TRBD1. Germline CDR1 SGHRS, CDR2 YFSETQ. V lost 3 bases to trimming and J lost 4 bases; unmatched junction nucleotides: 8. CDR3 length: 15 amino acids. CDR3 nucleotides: TGCGCCAGCAGCTCCACCGGACAGGGTTTAGAGACCCAGTACTTC. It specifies CASSSTGQGLETQYF.

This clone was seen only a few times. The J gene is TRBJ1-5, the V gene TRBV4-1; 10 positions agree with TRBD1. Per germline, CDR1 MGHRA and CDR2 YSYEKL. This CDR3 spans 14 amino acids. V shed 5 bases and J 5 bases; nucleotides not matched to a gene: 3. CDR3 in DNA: TGCGCCAGCAGCGACAGGGGGCTTTATCAGCCCCAGCATTTT. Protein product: CASSDRGLYQPQHF.

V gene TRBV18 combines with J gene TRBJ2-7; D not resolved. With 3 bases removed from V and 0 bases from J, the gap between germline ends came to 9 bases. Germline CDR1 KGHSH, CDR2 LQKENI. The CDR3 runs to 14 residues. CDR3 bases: TGTGCCAGCTCACCCCCCGCGAGCTCCTACGAGCAGTACTTC. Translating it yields CASSPPASSYEQYF.

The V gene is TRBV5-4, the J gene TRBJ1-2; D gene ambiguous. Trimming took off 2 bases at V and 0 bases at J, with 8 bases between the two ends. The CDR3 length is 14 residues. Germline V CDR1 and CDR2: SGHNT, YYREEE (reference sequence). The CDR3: CASSFGEPNYGYTF. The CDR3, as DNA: TGTGCCAGCAGCTTCGGGGAACCTAACTATGGCTACACCTTC. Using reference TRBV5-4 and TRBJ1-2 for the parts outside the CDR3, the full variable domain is ETGVTQSPTHLIKTRGQQVTLRCSSQSGHNTVSWYQQALGQGPQFIFQYYREEENGRGNFPPRFSGLQFPNYSSELNVNALELDDSALYLCASSFGEPNYGYTFGSGTRLTVV.

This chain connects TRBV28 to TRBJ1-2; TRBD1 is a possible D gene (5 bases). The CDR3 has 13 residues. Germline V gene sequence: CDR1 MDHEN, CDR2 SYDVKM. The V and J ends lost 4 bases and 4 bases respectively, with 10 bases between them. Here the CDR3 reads CASSSTAGYGYTF. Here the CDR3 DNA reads TGTGCCAGCAGTTCGACAGCCGGCTATGGCTACACCTTC.

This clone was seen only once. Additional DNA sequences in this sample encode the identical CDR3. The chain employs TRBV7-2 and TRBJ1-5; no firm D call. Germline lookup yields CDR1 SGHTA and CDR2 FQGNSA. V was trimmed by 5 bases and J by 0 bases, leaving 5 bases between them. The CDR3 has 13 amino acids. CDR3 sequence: CASSPDSNQPQHF. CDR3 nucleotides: TGTGCCAGCAGCCCCGATAGCAATCAGCCCCAGCATTTT.

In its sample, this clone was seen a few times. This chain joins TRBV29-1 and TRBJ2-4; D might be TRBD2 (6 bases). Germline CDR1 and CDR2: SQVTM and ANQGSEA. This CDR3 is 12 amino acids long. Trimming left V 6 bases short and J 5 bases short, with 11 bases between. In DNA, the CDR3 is TGCAGCGTGGGAGGAGGGGAAAACATTCAGTACTTC. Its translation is CSVGGGENIQYF.

The chain's CDR3 is CASSQETRNYGYTF. CDR3 in DNA: TGCGCCAGCAGCCAAGAGACGAGAAACTATGGCTACACCTTC. The chain employs TRBV4-1 and TRBJ1-2; D is unresolved. Per germline, CDR1 MGHRA and CDR2 YSYEKL. V was shortened by 0 bases and J by 2 bases, with 7 bases between the two germline ends. The CDR3 is 14 residues long.

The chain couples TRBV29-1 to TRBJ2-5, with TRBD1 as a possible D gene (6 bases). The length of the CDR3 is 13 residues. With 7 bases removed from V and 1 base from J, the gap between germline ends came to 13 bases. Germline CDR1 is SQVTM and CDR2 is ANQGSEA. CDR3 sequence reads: CSGGRTAQETQYF. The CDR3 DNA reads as TGCAGCGGCGGAAGGACAGCCCAAGAGACCCAGTACTTC.

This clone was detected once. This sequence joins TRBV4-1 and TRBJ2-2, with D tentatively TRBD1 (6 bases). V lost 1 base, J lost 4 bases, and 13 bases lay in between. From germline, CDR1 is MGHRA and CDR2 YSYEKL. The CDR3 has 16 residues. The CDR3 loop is CASSQVPTGPTGELFF. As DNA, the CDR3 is TGCGCCAGCAGCCAAGTCCCCACAGGGCCCACCGGGGAGCTGTTTTTT.

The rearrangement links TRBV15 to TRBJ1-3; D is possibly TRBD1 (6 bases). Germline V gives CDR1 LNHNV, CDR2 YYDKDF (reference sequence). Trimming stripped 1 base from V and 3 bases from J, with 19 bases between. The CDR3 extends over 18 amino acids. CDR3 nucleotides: TGTGCCACCAGCAGAGGGTTGCGGACAGTGATGAATGGAAACACCATATATTTT. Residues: CATSRGLRTVMNGNTIYF. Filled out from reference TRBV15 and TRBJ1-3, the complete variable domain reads DAMVIQNPRYQVTQFGKPVTLSCSQTLNHNVMYWYQQKSSQAPKLLFHYYDKDFNNEADTPDNFQSRRPNTSFCFLDIRSPGLGDTAMYLCATSRGLRTVMNGNTIYFGEGSWLTVV.

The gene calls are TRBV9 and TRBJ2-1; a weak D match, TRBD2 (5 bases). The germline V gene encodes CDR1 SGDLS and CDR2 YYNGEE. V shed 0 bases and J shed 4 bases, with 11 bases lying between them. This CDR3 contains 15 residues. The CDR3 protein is CASSVGITGYNEQFF. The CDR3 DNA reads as TGTGCCAGCAGCGTAGGCATAACGGGATACAATGAGCAGTTCTTC.

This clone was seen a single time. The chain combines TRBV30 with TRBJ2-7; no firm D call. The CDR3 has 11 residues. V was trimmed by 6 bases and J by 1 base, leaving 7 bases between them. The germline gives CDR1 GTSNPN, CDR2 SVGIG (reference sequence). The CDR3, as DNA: TGTGCCTGCACAGATTCCTACGAGCAGTACTTC. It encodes CACTDSYEQYF.

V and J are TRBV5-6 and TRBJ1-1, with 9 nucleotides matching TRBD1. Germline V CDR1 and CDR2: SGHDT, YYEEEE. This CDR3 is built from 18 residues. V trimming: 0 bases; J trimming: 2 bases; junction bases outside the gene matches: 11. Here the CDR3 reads CASSLAGTGLRVNTEAFF. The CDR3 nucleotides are TGTGCCAGCAGCTTGGCCGGGACAGGGTTGAGAGTCAACACTGAAGCTTTCTTT.

The CDR3 loop is CASSLTRGTTEAFF. The CDR3 coding sequence is TGTGCCAGCTCACTCACCAGGGGGACCACTGAAGCTTTCTTT. The chain uses TRBV18 and TRBJ1-1, with TRBD1 identical over 7 bases. V shed 4 bases and J 4 bases; nucleotides not matched to a gene: 6. Germline CDR1 reads KGHSH; CDR2 reads LQKENI. The CDR3 has 14 amino acids.

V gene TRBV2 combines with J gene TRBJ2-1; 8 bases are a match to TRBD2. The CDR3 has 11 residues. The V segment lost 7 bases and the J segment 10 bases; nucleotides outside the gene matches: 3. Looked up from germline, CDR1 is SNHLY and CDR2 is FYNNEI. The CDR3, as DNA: TGTGCCAGCATGAGACTAGCGGAGCAGTTCTTC. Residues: CASMRLAEQFF.

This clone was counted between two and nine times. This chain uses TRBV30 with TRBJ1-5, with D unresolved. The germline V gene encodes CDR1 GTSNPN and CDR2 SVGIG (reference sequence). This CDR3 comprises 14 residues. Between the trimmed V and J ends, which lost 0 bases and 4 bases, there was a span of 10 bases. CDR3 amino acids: CAWSVGLVNQPQHF. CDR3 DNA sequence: TGTGCCTGGAGTGTCGGGTTGGTTAATCAGCCCCAGCATTTT.

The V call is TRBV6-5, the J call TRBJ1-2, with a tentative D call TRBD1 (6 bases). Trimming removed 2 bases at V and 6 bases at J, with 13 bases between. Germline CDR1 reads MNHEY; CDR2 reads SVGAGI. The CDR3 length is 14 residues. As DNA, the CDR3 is TGTGCCAGCAGTTACCCGGACAGAAGAGATGGCTACACCTTC. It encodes CASSYPDRRDGYTF.